The source of this T cell receptor (beta chain) is a study of blood T cell dynamics during melanoma immunotherapy. The sample's time point: week 3, after first cycle of checkpoint inhibitor. One draw preceded checkpoint blockade; another followed its first cycle at week 3. At 12 weeks after first infusion, RECIST 1.1 defined response for most patients. The CDR3 extends over 17 amino acids. Germline CDR1 LNHDA, CDR2 SQIVND (reference sequence). V shed 0 bases, J shed 5 bases, and the junction held 8 bases outside the gene matches. Only in-frame clones appear in the TCRdb table, and some are missing; sequencing was by immunoSEQ multiplex PCR. This sample has about 11,000 clones; roughly 84% occur once, and the top ten carry 15% to 20%.

This specimen was blood, taken from a patient treated with checkpoint blockade. The TCR comes from a human donor with melanoma. The chain joins TRBV19 to TRBJ1-1; 11 bases are a match to TRBD1. The DNA of the CDR3 is TGTGCCAGTAGTATAGATTGGGGACAGGGGGATCGGACTGAAGCTTTCTTT. It is translated as CASSIDWGQGDRTEAFF.